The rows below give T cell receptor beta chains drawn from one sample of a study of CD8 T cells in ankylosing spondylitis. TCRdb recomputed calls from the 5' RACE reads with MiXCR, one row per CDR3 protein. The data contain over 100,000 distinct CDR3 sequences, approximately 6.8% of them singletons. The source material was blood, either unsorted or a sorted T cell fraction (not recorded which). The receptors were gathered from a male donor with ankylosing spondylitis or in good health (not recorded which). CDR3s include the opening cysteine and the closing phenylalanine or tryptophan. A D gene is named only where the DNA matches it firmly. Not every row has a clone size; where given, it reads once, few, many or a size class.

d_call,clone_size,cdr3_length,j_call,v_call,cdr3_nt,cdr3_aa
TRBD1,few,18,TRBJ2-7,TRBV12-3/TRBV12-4,TGTGCCCGCAGTTCCAGCCCTCCTGGGACAGGGGGCCTCTACGAGCAGTACTTC,CARSSSPPGTGGLYEQYF
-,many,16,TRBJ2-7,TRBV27,TGTGCCAGCAGTCCATTCATAGAGCGGAGCTCCTACGAGCAGTACTTC,CASSPFIERSSYEQYF
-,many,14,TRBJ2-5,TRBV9,TGTGCCAGCAGCGTGGCGACAGGAGGGGAGACCCAGTACTTC,CASSVATGGETQYF
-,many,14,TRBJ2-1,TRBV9,TGTGCCAGCAGCTTTAGGCCGTCCTACAATGAGCAGTTCTTC,CASSFRPSYNEQFF
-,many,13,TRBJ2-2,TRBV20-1,TGCAGTGCTGGGGGACCGACCACCCGGGAGCTGTTTTTT,CSAGGPTTRELFF
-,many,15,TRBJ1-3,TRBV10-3,TGTGCCATCAGGGGGACGGAAGACTCTGGAAACACCATATATTTT,CAIRGTEDSGNTIYF
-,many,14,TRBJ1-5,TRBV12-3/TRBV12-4,TGTGCCACCGCCCTTCAGGGTATCAATCAGCCCCAGCATTTT,CATALQGINQPQHF
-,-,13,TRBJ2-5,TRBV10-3,TGTGCCATCTGCCCCAGGGCCCAAGAGACCCAGTACTTC,CAICPRAQETQYF
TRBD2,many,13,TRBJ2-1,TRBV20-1,TGCAGTGCTAGACTAGCGGGGGGCAATGAGCAGTTCTTC,CSARLAGGNEQFF
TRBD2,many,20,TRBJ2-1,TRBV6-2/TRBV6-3,TGTGCCAGCAGTTATGGACTAGCGGGTACACGTCAGAGTCCCTACAATGAGCAGTTCTTC,CASSYGLAGTRQSPYNEQFF
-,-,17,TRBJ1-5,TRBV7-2,TGTGCCAGCAGCCCCCGGGGGAGGCTCTATAGCAATCAGCCCCAGCATTTT,CASSPRGRLYSNQPQHF
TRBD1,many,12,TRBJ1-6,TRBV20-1,TGCAGTGCTGTGACAGGGGATTCACCCCTCCACTTT,CSAVTGDSPLHF
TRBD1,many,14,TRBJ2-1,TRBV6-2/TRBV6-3,TGTGCCAGCAGTCACGGACAGGGCGGCAATGAGCAGTTCTTC,CASSHGQGGNEQFF
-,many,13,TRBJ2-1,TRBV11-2,TGTGCCAGCAGCTTAGAAGATTCGACTTGGCAGTTCTTC,CASSLEDSTWQFF
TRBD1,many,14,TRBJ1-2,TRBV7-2,TGTGCCAGCAGCCCCCAGGGGGTGCTAAAGGGCTACACCTTC,CASSPQGVLKGYTF
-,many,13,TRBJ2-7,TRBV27,TGTGCCAGCAGTTTATATCAGGCCTACGAGCAGTACTTC,CASSLYQAYEQYF
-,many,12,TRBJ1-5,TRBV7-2,TGTGCCAGCAGCTATAGTGGGCAGCCCCAGCATTTT,CASSYSGQPQHF
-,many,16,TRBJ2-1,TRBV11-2,TGTGCCAGCAGCTTAGTGCCTAGCCCCAACTACAATGAGCAGTTCTTC,CASSLVPSPNYNEQFF
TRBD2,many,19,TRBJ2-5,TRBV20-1,TGCAGTGCTGCCGGCCACAGGAGCGGGAGTGGTGTAAGGCAAGAGACCCAGTACTTC,CSAAGHRSGSGVRQETQYF
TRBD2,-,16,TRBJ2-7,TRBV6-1,TGTGCCAGCAGTCGGACTAGCGGCCCCATCTCCTACGAGCAGTACTTC,CASSRTSGPISYEQYF
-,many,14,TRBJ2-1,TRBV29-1,TGCAGCGTTGAAGGGGCAAGGCAGCGAGGAGAGCAGTTCTTC,CSVEGARQRGEQFF
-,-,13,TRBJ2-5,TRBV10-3,TGTGCCATCAGTGAGAACGGAGGGGAGACCCAGTACTTC,CAISENGGETQYF
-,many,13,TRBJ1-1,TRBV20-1,TGCAGTGCTCCCGGCTCACTGGACACTGAAGCTTTCTTT,CSAPGSLDTEAFF
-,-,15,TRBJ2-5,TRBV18,TGTGCCAGCTCACCTCGTCACGAGGACGGAGAGACCCAGTACTTC,CASSPRHEDGETQYF
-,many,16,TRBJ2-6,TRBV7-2,TGTGCCAGCAGCTCCAGAGGTAACTCTGGGGCCAACGTCCTGACTTTC,CASSSRGNSGANVLTF
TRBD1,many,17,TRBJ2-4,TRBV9,TGTGCCAGCAGCGTATCGACAGGGGGCGATGCCAAAAACATTCAGTACTTC,CASSVSTGGDAKNIQYF
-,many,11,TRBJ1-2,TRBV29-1,TGCAGCGTCCGACAGGCGCATGGCTACACCTTC,CSVRQAHGYTF
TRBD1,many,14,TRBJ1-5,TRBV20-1,TGCAGTGCTAGTGGGACAGGGAATAATCAGCCCCAGCATTTT,CSASGTGNNQPQHF
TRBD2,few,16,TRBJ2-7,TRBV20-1,TGCAGTGCTAGAGATGTGAAGCGGGGGGGCGCCTACGAGCAGTACTTC,CSARDVKRGGAYEQYF
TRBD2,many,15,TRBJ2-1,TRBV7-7,TGTGCTAGCAGCCGGACTAGCGGGCTGAACAATGAGCAGTTCTTC,CASSRTSGLNNEQFF
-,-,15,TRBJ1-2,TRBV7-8,TGTGCCAGCAGCCTCTCTATTGGCGTGGACTATGGCTACACCTTC,CASSLSIGVDYGYTF
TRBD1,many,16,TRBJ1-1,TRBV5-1,TGCGCCAGCAGCCCCTATCCGGGACAGGGTAACACTGAAGCTTTCTTT,CASSPYPGQGNTEAFF
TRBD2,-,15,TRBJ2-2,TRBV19,TGTGCCAGTTCAGGACTAGCGGGAGGTGGCGGGGAGCTGTTTTTT,CASSGLAGGGGELFF
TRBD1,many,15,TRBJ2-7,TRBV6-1,TGTGCCAGCAGTCCGCTCGGACAGGGCGGCTACGAGCAGTACTTC,CASSPLGQGGYEQYF
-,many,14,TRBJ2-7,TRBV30,TGTGCCTGGAGCCCGGTACGGGTGGCCTACGAGCAGTACTTC,CAWSPVRVAYEQYF
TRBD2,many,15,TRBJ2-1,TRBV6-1,TGTGCCAGCGATTCTAGCGGGGTCTCCTACAATGAGCAGTTCTTC,CASDSSGVSYNEQFF
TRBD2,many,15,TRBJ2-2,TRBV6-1,TGTGCCAGCCTTCGGGGGACTAGCCCTTCGGAAGAGCTGTTTTTT,CASLRGTSPSEELFF
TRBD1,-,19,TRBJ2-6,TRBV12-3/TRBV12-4,TGTGCCAGCTGCCCTTTCACCGGGACAGTATCTTCTGGGGCCAACGTCCTGACTTTC,CASCPFTGTVSSGANVLTF
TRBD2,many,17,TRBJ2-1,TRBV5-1,TGCGCCAGCAGCTTGGAACTAGCGGTTGGCTCCTACAATGAGCAGTTCTTC,CASSLELAVGSYNEQFF
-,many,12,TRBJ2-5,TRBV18,TGTGCCAGCTCACCAGGGATGGAGACCCAGTACTTC,CASSPGMETQYF
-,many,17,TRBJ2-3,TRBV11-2,TGTGCCAGCAGCTTAGATGGGGAGCGGGCCTACACAGATACGCAGTATTTT,CASSLDGERAYTDTQYF
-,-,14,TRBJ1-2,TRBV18,TGTGCCAGCCCCGAGGCCAACCGGGGAGGCGGCTACACCTTC,CASPEANRGGGYTF
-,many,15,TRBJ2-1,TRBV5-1,TGCGCCAGCAGCTTGGACTCCGCAGAATACAATGAGCAGTTCTTC,CASSLDSAEYNEQFF
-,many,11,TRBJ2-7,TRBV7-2,TGTGCCAGCAGCTACTCGGACGAGCAGTACTTC,CASSYSDEQYF
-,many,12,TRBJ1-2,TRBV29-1,TGCAGCGTTGACGGGGGGGCGCAGGGCTACACCTTC,CSVDGGAQGYTF
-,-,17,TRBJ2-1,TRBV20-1,TGCAGTGCCGAGGGACGGTGGCAGGATCGGTCCTACAATGAGCAGTTCTTC,CSAEGRWQDRSYNEQFF
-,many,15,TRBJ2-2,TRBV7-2,TGTGCCAGCAGCCAGAGAACTAGGAACACCGGGGAGCTGTTTTTT,CASSQRTRNTGELFF
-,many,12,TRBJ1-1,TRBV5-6,TGTGCCAGCAGCTTGGTGAGCACTGAAGCTTTCTTT,CASSLVSTEAFF
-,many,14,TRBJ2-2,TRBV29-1,TGCAGCGTTGCGCCATGGGGGGTGGCCGGGGAGCTGTTTTTT,CSVAPWGVAGELFF
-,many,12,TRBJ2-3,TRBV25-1,TGTGCCAGCAGTGGGGGTGCAGATACGCAGTATTTT,CASSGGADTQYF
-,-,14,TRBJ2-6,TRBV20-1,TGCAGTGCTAGAGCTATCTCTGGGGCCAACGTCCTGACTTTC,CSARAISGANVLTF
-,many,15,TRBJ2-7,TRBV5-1,TGCGCCAGCAGCTTACAACCGATTCCCCTTTACGAGCAGTACTTC,CASSLQPIPLYEQYF
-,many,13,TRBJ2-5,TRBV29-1,TGCAGCTTCCGGACAGCCTGGGACGAGACCCAGTACTTC,CSFRTAWDETQYF
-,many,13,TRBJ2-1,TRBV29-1,TGCAGCGTTGACACCGGCTCCTACAATGAGCAGTTCTTC,CSVDTGSYNEQFF
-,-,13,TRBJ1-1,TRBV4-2,TGTGCCAGCGGGAGGGAGGTAAACACTGAAGCTTTCTTT,CASGREVNTEAFF
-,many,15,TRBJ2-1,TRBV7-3,TGTGCCAGCAGCTTAGATGGAGTGTGGTCGGTTGAGCAGTTCTTC,CASSLDGVWSVEQFF
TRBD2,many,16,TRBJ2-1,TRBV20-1,TGCAGTGCTAGAGACTCACTAGCGGCTACCTACAATGAGCAGTTCTTC,CSARDSLAATYNEQFF
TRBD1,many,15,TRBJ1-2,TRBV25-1,TGTGCCAGCAGTGAATTCCCGGGACAGGGGTTCGGCTACACCTTC,CASSEFPGQGFGYTF
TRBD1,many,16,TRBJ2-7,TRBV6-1,TGTGCCAGCAGTCGGCCGGGACAGGGCGGTTCCTACGAGCAGTACTTC,CASSRPGQGGSYEQYF
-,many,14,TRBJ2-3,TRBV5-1,TGCGCCAGCAGCCCGAGACAGTTAACAGATACGCAGTATTTT,CASSPRQLTDTQYF